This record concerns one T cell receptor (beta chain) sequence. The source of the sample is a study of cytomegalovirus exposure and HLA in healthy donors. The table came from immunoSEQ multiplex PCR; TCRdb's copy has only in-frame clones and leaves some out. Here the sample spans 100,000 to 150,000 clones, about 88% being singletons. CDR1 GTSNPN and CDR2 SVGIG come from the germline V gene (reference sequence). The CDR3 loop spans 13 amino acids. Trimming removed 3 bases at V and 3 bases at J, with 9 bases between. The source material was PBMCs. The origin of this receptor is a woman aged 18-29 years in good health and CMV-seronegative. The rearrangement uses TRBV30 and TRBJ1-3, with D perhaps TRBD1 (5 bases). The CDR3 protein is CAWRQGFGNTIYF. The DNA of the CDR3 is TGTGCCTGGAGGCAGGGTTTTGGAAACACCATATATTTT. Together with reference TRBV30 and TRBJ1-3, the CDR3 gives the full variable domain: SQTIHQWPATLVQPVGSPLSLECTVEGTSNPNLYWYRQAAGRGLQLLFYSVGIGQISSEVPQNLSASRPQDRQFILSSKKLLLSDSGFYLCAWRQGFGNTIYFGEGSWLTVV.